The next 16 T cell receptor beta chains were all read from a single sample in a study of blood T cell repertoires in COVID-19. Using immunoSEQ multiplex PCR, the repertoire was profiled, and TCRdb retains in-frame clones only, with some absent. This sample has about 210,000 clones, with approximately 80% found just once. The specimen sequenced was peripheral blood. The receptors derive from a man over 45 with active or convalescent COVID-19.

This sequence joins TRBV11-2 and TRBJ1-2; 9 bases match TRBD1. The CDR3 runs to 13 residues. The germline V gene encodes CDR1 SGHAT and CDR2 FQNNGV. The J segment lost 8 bases and the V segment lost 4 bases, leaving 5 bases of the junction unmatched. CDR3: CASSYDRGGGYTF. The CDR3 DNA follows: TGTGCCAGCAGCTACGACAGGGGGGGCGGCTACACCTTC.

V usage is TRBV25-1 and J usage is TRBJ2-5; TRBD2 might be the D (5 bases). The CDR3 sequence is 13 residues long. V lost 4 bases and J 6 bases, leaving 12 bases between the germline ends. Germline V gene data show CDR1 as MGHDK and CDR2 as SYGVNS. The CDR3 DNA is TGTGCCAGCAGTGGGGAAGTCGGGAAGACCCAGTACTTC. Its protein is CASSGEVGKTQYF.

V gene TRBV4-3 combines with J gene TRBJ2-3; 7 bases line up with TRBD2. CDR1 is LGHNA, CDR2 YSLEER, per germline. The CDR3 contains 16 residues. V lost 3 bases and J lost 2; bases outside the gene matches: 8. CDR3 in amino acids: CASSHGLGGDTDTQYF. The CDR3 DNA sequence: TGCGCCAGCAGCCATGGTTTGGGGGGGGACACAGATACGCAGTATTTT.

The V call is TRBV30, the J call TRBJ1-2; D is unresolved. CDR1 and CDR2 from the germline V gene are GTSNPN and SVGIG (reference sequence). Trimming left V 2 bases short and J 3 bases short, with 7 bases between. CDR3 length equals 12 residues. For the CDR3, the DNA is TGTGCCTGGAGTACTGGAGACTATGGCTACACCTTC. It codes for CAWSTGDYGYTF.

Concerning this clone itself: One end of the junction is discordant with germline, which a read error may explain. CDR3 DNA: TGTGCTAGCAGCTTACGTTCAGGGTGGGGGAACACTGAAGCTTTCTTT. Protein product: CASSLRSGWGNTEAFF. V and J are TRBV7-7 and TRBJ1-1, with D possibly TRBD1 on 5 matching bases. Per the germline V gene, CDR1 is SSHAT and CDR2 is FNYEAQ (reference sequence). The CDR3 is made up of 16 amino acids.

This clone showed up just once. This chain uses TRBV7-2 with TRBJ2-1; 12 positions agree with TRBD2. The germline CDR1 and CDR2 sequences are SGHTA and FQGNSA. V lost 10 bases, J lost 3 bases, and 7 bases stayed unmatched. The CDR3 consists of 15 residues. CDR3 DNA sequence: TGTGCCACCCGACTAGCGGGGGACTACTACAATGAGCAGTTCTTC. Translated: CATRLAGDYYNEQFF.

The chain has TRBV7-2 and TRBJ1-2; 8 bases match TRBD1. With 2 bases clipped from V and 4 bases from J, the junction kept 9 bases outside the gene matches. CDR3 length: 16 residues. From germline, CDR1 is SGHTA and CDR2 FQGNSA. CDR3 DNA: TGTGCCAGCAGCTTAAGTCCAGGGGGCTTTCCCTATGGCTACACCTTC. Residues: CASSLSPGGFPYGYTF.

The chain has TRBV15 and TRBJ2-1, with 12 nucleotides matching TRBD2. The germline CDR1 and CDR2 sequences are LNHNV and YYDKDF (reference sequence). V gave up 1 base and J gave up 8 bases; unmatched junction bases: 9. The CDR3 is 17 residues long. CDR3 DNA: TGTGCCACCAGCAGAGGACTAGCGGGAGCCGGAGTCGATGAGCAGTTCTTC. Its translation is CATSRGLAGAGVDEQFF.

The chain uses TRBV7-9 and TRBJ1-3, with D unclear. Germline V gives CDR1 SEHNR, CDR2 FQNEAQ (reference sequence). V was clipped by 6 bases and J by 2 bases, with 8 bases between them. CDR3 length: 13 residues. CDR3: CASSLTAGNTIYF. Here the CDR3 DNA reads TGTGCCAGCAGTCTTACAGCTGGAAACACCATATATTTT.

The chain combines TRBV3-1 (or the pseudogene TRBV3-2) with TRBJ2-5; 7 bases line up with TRBD2. Germline loops: CDR1 LGHDT, CDR2 YNNKEL (reference sequence). The CDR3 has 13 residues. V gave up 8 bases and J gave up 8 bases; unmatched junction bases: 11. CDR3 protein: CASGRGSGLTQYF. Written as DNA, the CDR3 is TGTGCCAGCGGCCGGGGTAGCGGGCTCACCCAGTACTTC.

The CDR3 DNA sequence: TGCGCCAGCAGCCAAGGACTAGCGGGAGACTACGAGCAGTACTTC. Encoded protein: CASSQGLAGDYEQYF. The chain employs TRBV5-1 and TRBJ2-7, with TRBD2 identical over 13 bases. Germline values: CDR1 SGHRS, CDR2 YFSETQ. J was trimmed by 3 bases and V by 4 bases; bases with no gene match: 4. The CDR3 runs 15 residues.

This clone came up a few times. This chain uses TRBV6-5 with TRBJ1-6; TRBD1 might be the D (6 bases). The germline V gene encodes CDR1 MNHEY and CDR2 SVGAGI. CDR3 length equals 14 residues. Trimming stripped 6 bases from V and 8 bases from J, with 14 bases between. CDR3 sequence reads: CASRIQGLDSPLHF. In DNA, the CDR3 is TGTGCCAGCAGAATACAGGGTTTGGATTCACCCCTCCACTTT.

The genes are TRBV4-1 and TRBJ1-5; maybe TRBD1 (6 bases). Germline V CDR1 and CDR2: MGHRA, YSYEKL. V lost 0 bases and J lost 3, with 15 bases in between. The CDR3 is 17 residues long. CDR3 in DNA: TGCGCCAGCAGCCAAGATGAGGACAGAAGGAACAATCAGCCCCAGCATTTT. It encodes CASSQDEDRRNNQPQHF.

The CDR3 DNA sequence: TGTGCCAGCAGCCATTCTACGACAGGACGAAACACTGAAGCTTTCTTT. This translates into CASSHSTTGRNTEAFF. J is TRBJ1-1 and V is TRBV4-2; perhaps TRBD1 as D (6 bases). With 3 bases removed from V and 2 bases from J, the gap between germline ends came to 16 bases. Germline CDR1 and CDR2: LGHNA and YNFKEQ. This CDR3 is 16 amino acids long.

The chain uses TRBV12-3 or TRBV12-4 and TRBJ1-1; D uncertain. V lost 4 bases and J 3 bases, leaving 3 bases between the germline ends. CDR3 length: 11 residues. CDR3 residues: CASSSYTEAFF. In DNA, the CDR3 is TGTGCCAGCAGTTCATACACTGAAGCTTTCTTT.

The V gene is TRBV7-3, the J gene TRBJ1-1; D is unclear. The germline V and J ends were trimmed by 2 bases and 2 bases, with 6 bases remaining between them. The CDR3 has 13 amino acids. Germline lookup yields CDR1 SGHTA and CDR2 FQGTGA. CDR3 sequence reads: CASSLYGNTEAFF. DNA for the CDR3: TGTGCCAGCAGCTTATACGGTAACACTGAAGCTTTCTTT.